Only a few counts were recorded for the clone carrying this T cell receptor (beta chain). The data originate from a study of blood T cell repertoires in COVID-19. Data came from immunoSEQ multiplex PCR; TCRdb stores just in-frame clones and leaves some out. Of around 140,000 clones in the sample, around 80% were seen once. CDR3 length equals 15 residues. V was pared by 0 bases and J by 6 bases, with 12 bases between. Germline assignment: CDR1 LGHNA and CDR2 YNFKEQ. The chain uses TRBV4-2 and TRBJ2-1; D perhaps matches TRBD2 (5 bases). This receptor was taken from a human donor with acute or convalescent COVID-19. The donor label of this sample is uncertain. The sample taken for sequencing was peripheral blood. The CDR3 DNA sequence: TGTGCCAGCAGCCAAGATGGGAGTCCGGCCAATGAGCAGTTCTTC. As protein: CASSQDGSPANEQFF.